This TCR beta chain was documented in a study of blood T cell repertoires in COVID-19. Only in-frame clones appear in the TCRdb table, and some are missing; sequencing was by immunoSEQ multiplex PCR. This sample has 200,000 to 250,000 clones, with approximately 84% found just once. V lost 0 bases to trimming and J lost 9 bases; unmatched junction nucleotides: 6. The CDR3 covers 13 residues. CDR1 is GTSNPN, CDR2 SVGIG, per germline (reference sequence). This receptor was taken from a woman at least 80 years old with acute or convalescent COVID-19. The chain uses TRBV30 and TRBJ2-7; 9 bases align to TRBD2. Specimen: peripheral blood. CDR3 amino acids: CAWSVRREGSQYF. The CDR3 DNA is TGTGCCTGGAGTGTACGGCGGGAGGGCTCGCAGTACTTC.